This T cell receptor (beta chain) was retrieved from a study of metastatic and nonmetastatic thyroid tumors. Study summary: Comparison of repertoires was carried out across blood and tumor or nodule tissue from malignant and benign thyroid patients. Study-wide points: Relative to benign nodules, malignant thyroid tumors were reportedly characterized by significantly elevated TCR beta diversity in blood and tumor.

This CDR3 contains 16 residues. Germline V gene lookup returns CDR1 SEHNR and CDR2 FQNEAQ (reference sequence). Trimming removed 2 bases at V and 7 bases at J, with 15 bases between. Under the authors' procedure: The study's classifier, a distant-metastasis tool for papillary thyroid cancer, was built using CDR3 differences across clinicopathological groups. TCRdb re-called clones from the PCR reads using MiXCR. The V and J calls were not made by the authors but by TCRdb's processing. Of tens of thousands of clones listed, 12% were seen once; the top ten hold about 11%. No treatment of any kind had been given to any patient before thyroid surgery. There are many counts of this clone. Its antigen is unknown.

The receptor was derived from a female donor with papillary thyroid cancer or a benign thyroid nodule (not recorded which). Some clones in this sample may be carry-over from other donors' samples. This chain links TRBV7-9 with TRBJ1-6, with D perhaps matching TRBD1 (5 bases). Sequencing was performed on blood. In DNA form, the CDR3 reads TGTGCCAGCAGCTTAAAAGGAGGGGCAGCCAATTCACCCCTCCACTTT. This codes for CASSLKGGAANSPLHF.